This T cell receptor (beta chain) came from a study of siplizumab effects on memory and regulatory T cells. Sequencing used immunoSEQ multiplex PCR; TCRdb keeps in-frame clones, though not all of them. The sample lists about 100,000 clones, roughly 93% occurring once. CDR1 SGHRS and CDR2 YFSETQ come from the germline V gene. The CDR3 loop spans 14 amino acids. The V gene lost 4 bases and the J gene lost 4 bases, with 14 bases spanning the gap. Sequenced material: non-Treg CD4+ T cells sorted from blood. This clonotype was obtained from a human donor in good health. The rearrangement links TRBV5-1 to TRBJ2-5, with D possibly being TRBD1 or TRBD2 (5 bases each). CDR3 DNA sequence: TGCGCCAGCAGCCAAGGGCCCGGGGCAGAGACCCAGTACTTC. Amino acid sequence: CASSQGPGAETQYF.